These 6 T cell receptor beta chains came from one sample sequenced in a study of T cell responses to AZD1222 COVID-19 vaccine. The method was immunoSEQ multiplex PCR; TCRdb's version includes in-frame clones alone and lacks a portion of them. The table shows tens of thousands of clones, with about 78% occurring only once. The sample consisted of peripheral blood, taken on day 0 of AZD1222 vaccination. The source of these receptors is an adult in good health.

V gene TRBV2 combines with J gene TRBJ2-1; no firm D call. Between the trimmed V and J ends, which lost 7 bases and 6 bases, there was a span of 16 bases. In germline, CDR1 is SNHLY, CDR2 FYNNEI. This CDR3 has 14 amino acids. The CDR3 region is CASMRSSDSNEQFF. The CDR3 DNA reads TGTGCCAGCATGCGGAGTTCGGATAGCAATGAGCAGTTCTTC.

J is TRBJ1-6 and V is TRBV2; TRBD1 agrees at 9 bases. CDR1 is SNHLY and CDR2 is FYNNEI in the germline V gene. The CDR3 has 15 amino acids. V dropped 7 bases and J dropped 6; count of bases not matched to a gene: 7. The CDR3 DNA reads TGTGCCAGCATTATACCGGGACAGGGTAATTCACCCCTCCACTTT. Its protein product is CASIIPGQGNSPLHF.

In this sample, this clone turned up once. The chain carries TRBV3-1 (or the pseudogene TRBV3-2) and TRBJ2-5; a possible D gene is TRBD2 (6 bases). The germline V gene has CDR1 LGHDT and CDR2 YNNKEL (reference sequence). The germline V and J ends were trimmed by 1 base and 5 bases, with 11 bases remaining between them. This CDR3 spans 14 amino acids. CDR3 sequence: CASSQGAGLETQYF. DNA for the CDR3: TGTGCCAGCAGCCAAGGCGCGGGGCTGGAGACCCAGTACTTC.

The chain has TRBV9 and TRBJ2-1, with 10 positions matching TRBD2. Germline V CDR1 and CDR2: SGDLS, YYNGEE. The J segment lost 0 bases and the V segment lost 7 bases, leaving 4 bases of the junction unmatched. The CDR3 loop spans 15 amino acids. CDR3 protein: CASRSGGSSYNEQFF. CDR3 nucleotides: TGTGCCAGCCGTAGCGGGGGGTCCTCCTACAATGAGCAGTTCTTC.

The chain recombines TRBV11-2 with TRBJ1-3; 7 nucleotides align to TRBD1. This CDR3 is built from 13 residues. Per germline, CDR1 SGHAT and CDR2 FQNNGV. The J segment lost 8 bases and the V segment lost 4 bases, leaving 5 bases of the junction unmatched. The CDR3 DNA is TGTGCCAGCAGCTCCGACAGGGCGTACACCATATATTTT. It specifies CASSSDRAYTIYF.

This clone has a handful of counts. In nucleotides, the CDR3 is TGTGCCAGCAGCTCAGGGTACTCTGGAAACACCATATATTTT. Protein: CASSSGYSGNTIYF. The chain employs TRBV11-1 and TRBJ1-3; D is possibly TRBD1 (5 bases). The CDR3 sequence is 14 residues long. Germline assignment: CDR1 SGHAT and CDR2 FQDESV (reference sequence). V lost 4 bases, J lost 0 bases, and 7 bases lay in between.